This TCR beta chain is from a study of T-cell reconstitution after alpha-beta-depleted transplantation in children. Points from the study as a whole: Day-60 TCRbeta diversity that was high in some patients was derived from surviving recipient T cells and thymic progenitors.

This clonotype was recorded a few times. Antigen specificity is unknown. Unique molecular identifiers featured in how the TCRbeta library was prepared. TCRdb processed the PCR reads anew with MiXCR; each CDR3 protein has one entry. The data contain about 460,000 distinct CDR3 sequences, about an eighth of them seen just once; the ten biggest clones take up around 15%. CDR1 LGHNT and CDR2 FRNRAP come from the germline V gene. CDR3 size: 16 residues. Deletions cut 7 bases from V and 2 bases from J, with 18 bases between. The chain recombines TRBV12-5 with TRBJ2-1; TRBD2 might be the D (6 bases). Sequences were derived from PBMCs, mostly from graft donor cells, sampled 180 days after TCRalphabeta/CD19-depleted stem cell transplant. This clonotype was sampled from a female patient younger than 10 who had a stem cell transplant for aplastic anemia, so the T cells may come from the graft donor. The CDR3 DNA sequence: TGTGCTAGTGCCCTCGTTTCGGAGGGGACCTACAATGAGCAGTTCTTC. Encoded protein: CASALVSEGTYNEQFF. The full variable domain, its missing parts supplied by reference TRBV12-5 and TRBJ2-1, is DARVTQTPRHKVTEMGQEVTMRCQPILGHNTVFWYRQTMMQGLELLAYFRNRAPLDDSGMPKDRFSAEMPDATLATLKIQPSEPRDSAVYFCASALVSEGTYNEQFFGPGTRLTVL.